This is a list of T cell receptor beta chains from one sample in a study of T cell repertoires in cytomegalovirus infection. TCRdb re-derived calls from the reads in MiXCR, one entry per CDR3 protein. The data hold 450,000 to 650,000 distinct CDR3 sequences, with approximately 26% observed a single time. The sample taken for sequencing was PBMCs. The receptors come from a human donor in good health (CMV status not recorded). Some clones in this sample may be carry-over from other donors' samples. Each CDR3 is given without its conserved first and last residue. A D gene is named only where the DNA matches it firmly.

>NA|TRBJ2-3|TRBV15
ATSGDGRLRTDTQY
>NA|TRBJ2-7|TRBV6-5
ASSTNTASSYEQY
>NA|TRBJ1-1|TRBV18
ASSRLGGTQITNTEAF
>TRBD1|TRBJ2-1|TRBV11-2
ASSISSGQGLGSYNEQF
>NA|TRBJ2-5|TRBV6-2/TRBV6-3
ASSYGRAETQY
>NA|TRBJ2-2|TRBV7-6
ASSLLIGTQNTGELF
>NA|TRBJ2-2|TRBV11-2
ASSLASRRTGELF
>NA|TRBJ1-2|TRBV6-1
ATWGPSLANYGYT
>NA|TRBJ2-3|TRBV7-2
ASSWDWSTDTQY
>TRBD2|TRBJ2-1|TRBV9
ASGSISGSNEQF
>TRBD1|TRBJ2-7|TRBV11-2
ASSPSRDRVEQY
>TRBD2|TRBJ2-5|TRBV2
ASRTSGRAGETQY
>NA|TRBJ1-5|TRBV4-1
ASSQDFYVSTNQPQH
>NA|TRBJ2-5|TRBV7-9
ASSSPGVVFGTDLQETQY